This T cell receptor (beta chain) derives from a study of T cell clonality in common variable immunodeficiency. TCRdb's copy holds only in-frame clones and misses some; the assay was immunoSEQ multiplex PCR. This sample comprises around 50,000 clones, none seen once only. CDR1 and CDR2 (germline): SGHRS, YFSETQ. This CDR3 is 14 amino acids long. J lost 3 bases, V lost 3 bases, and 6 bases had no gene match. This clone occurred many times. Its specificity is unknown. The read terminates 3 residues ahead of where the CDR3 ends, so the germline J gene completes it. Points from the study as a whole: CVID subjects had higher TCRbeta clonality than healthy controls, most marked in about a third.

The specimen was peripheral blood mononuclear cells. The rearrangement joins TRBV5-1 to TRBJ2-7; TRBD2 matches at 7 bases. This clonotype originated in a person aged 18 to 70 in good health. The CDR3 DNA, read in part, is TGCGCCAGCAGCTACCGGGGGGAAGTCTACGAG. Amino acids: CASSYRGEVYE. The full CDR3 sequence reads CASSYRGEVYEQYF.